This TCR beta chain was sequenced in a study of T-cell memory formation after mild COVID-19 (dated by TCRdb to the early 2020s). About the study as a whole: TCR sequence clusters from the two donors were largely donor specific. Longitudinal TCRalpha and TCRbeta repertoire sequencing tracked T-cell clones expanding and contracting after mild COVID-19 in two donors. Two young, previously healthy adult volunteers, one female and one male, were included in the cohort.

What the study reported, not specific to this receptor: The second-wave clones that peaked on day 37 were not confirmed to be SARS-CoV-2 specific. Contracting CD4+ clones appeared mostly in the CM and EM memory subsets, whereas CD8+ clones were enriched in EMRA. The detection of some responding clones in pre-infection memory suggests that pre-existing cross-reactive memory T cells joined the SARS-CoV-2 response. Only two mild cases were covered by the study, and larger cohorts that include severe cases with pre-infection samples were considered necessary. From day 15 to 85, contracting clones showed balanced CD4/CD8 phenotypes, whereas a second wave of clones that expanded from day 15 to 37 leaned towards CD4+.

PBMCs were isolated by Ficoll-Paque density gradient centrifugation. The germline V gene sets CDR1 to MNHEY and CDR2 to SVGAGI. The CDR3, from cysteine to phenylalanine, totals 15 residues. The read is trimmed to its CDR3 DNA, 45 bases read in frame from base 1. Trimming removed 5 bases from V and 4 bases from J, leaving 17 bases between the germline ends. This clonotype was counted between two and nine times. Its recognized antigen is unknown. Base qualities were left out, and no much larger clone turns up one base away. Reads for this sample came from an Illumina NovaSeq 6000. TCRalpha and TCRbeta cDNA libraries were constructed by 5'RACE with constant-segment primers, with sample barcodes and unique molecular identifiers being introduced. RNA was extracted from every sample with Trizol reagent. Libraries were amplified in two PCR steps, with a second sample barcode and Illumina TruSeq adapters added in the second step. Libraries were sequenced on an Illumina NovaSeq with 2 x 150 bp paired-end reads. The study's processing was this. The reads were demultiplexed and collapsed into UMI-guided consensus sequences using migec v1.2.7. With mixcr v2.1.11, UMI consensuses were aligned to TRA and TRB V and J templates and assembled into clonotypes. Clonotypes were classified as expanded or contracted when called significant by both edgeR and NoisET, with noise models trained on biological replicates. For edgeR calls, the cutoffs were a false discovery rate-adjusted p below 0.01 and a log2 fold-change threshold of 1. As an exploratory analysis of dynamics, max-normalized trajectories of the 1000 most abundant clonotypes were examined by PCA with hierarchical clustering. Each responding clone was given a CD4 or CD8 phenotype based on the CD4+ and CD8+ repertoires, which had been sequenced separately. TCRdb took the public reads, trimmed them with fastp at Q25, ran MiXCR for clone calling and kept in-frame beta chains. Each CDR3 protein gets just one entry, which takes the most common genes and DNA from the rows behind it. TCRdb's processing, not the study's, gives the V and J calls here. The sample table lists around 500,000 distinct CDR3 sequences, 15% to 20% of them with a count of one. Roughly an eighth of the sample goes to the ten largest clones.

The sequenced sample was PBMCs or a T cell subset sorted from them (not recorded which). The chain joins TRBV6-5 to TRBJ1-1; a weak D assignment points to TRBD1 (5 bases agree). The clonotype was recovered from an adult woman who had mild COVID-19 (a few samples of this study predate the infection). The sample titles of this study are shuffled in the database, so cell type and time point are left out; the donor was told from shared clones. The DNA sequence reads TGTGCCAGCAGTAGGCAAGGTCGTGGGGGCACTGAAGCTTTCTTT. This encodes CASSRQGRGGTEAFF.